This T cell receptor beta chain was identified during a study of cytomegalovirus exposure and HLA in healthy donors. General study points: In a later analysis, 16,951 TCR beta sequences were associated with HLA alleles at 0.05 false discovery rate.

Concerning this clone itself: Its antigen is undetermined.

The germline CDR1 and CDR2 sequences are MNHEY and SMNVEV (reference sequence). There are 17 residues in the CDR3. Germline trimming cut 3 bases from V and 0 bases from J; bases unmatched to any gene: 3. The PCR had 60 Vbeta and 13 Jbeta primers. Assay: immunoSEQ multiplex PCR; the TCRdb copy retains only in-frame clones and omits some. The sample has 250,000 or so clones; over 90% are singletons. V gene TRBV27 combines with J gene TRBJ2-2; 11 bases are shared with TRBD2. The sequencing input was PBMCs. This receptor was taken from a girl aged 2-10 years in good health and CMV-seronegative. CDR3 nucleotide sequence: TGTGCCAGCAGTTTTGTAGCGGGGGGGCCGAACACCGGGGAGCTGTTTTTT. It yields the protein CASSFVAGGPNTGELFF.